The 9 T cell receptor beta chains listed next were all sequenced from one sample in a study. TCRdb processed the 5' RACE reads anew with MiXCR; each CDR3 protein has one entry. This table holds 50,000 to 65,000 distinct CDR3 sequences, around a quarter found once. Sample: tumor-infiltrating memory CD4+ T cells sorted from the breast tumor. Stated subset: memory CD4+ T cells, CD4+CD45RO+CD25-. The source of these receptors is a female donor with breast cancer.

This rearrangement joins TRBV24-1 to TRBJ2-3; TRBD1 is a possible D gene (6 bases). CDR1 KGHDR and CDR2 SFDVKD come from the germline V gene. This CDR3 spans 17 amino acids. Deletions cut 4 bases from V and 1 base from J, with 17 bases between. CDR3 nucleotides: TGTGCCACCAGTGACTATAAGTGGACAGATCGCACAGATACGCAGTATTTT. Protein sequence: CATSDYKWTDRTDTQYF.

The V call is TRBV5-1, the J call TRBJ2-7; 7 positions match TRBD1. Germline-derived CDR1 and CDR2 are SGHRS and YFSETQ. CDR3 length equals 14 residues. J gave up 2 bases and V 0 bases, and 2 bases lay outside the gene matches. The CDR3 nucleotides read TGCGCCAGCAGCTTGGGACAGGGCCCCTACGAGCAGTACTTC. Translating gives CASSLGQGPYEQYF.

The genes are TRBV5-5 and TRBJ2-7; D is possibly TRBD1 (6 bases). Trimming took off 4 bases at V and 8 bases at J, with 10 bases between the two ends. The germline CDR1 and CDR2 sequences are SGHKS and YYEKEE (reference sequence). The CDR3 is 11 amino acids. The CDR3, as DNA: TGTGCCAGCAGCATCGGACAGAAGCAGTACTTC. The encoded protein is CASSIGQKQYF.

In nucleotides, the CDR3 is TGTGCCAGCAGCTTATGGGACAGGGAGGGAGATACGCAGTATTTT. This encodes CASSLWDREGDTQYF. The J gene is TRBJ2-3, the V gene TRBV7-3, with 9 bases lining up with TRBD1. The CDR3 is 15 residues long. Germline values: CDR1 SGHTA, CDR2 FQGTGA. Trimming removed 2 bases from V and 5 bases from J; junction bases left unmatched: 5.

J is TRBJ1-6 and V is TRBV20-1; D is uncertain. CDR1 and CDR2 from the germline V gene are DFQATT and SNEGSKA (reference sequence). V lost 5 bases to trimming and J lost 6 bases, with 11 bases between them. This CDR3 comprises 13 residues. Written as DNA, the CDR3 is TGCAGTGCTTTCAGTTCATCTAATTCACCCCTCCACTTT. It yields the protein CSAFSSSNSPLHF.

A few counts support this clonotype. The chain couples TRBV6-1 to TRBJ1-1; the D gene is possibly TRBD1 (6 bases). V lost 2 bases and J 5 bases, leaving 9 bases between the germline ends. The CDR3 consists of 13 residues. In germline, CDR1 is MNHNS, CDR2 SASEGT. CDR3 nucleotide sequence: TGTGCCAGCAGTGAAACAGGGCGAACTGAAGCTTTCTTT. Translating it yields CASSETGRTEAFF.

The chain recombines TRBV6-1 with TRBJ2-3, with a tentative D call TRBD2 (5 bases). The CDR3 spans 14 residues. Trimming cost V 7 bases and J 1 base, with 12 bases left between them. Germline values: CDR1 MNHNS, CDR2 SASEGT. CDR3 DNA: TGTGCCAGCAAGAGGGAGTTGGGCACAGATACGCAGTATTTT. This encodes CASKRELGTDTQYF.

The chain carries TRBV7-2 and TRBJ1-1; D remains ambiguous. CDR3 length: 18 residues. Germline V gene sequence: CDR1 SGHTA, CDR2 FQGNSA. V was shortened by 4 bases and J by 3 bases, with 24 bases between the two germline ends. For the CDR3, the DNA is TGTGCCAGCAGCTCGCCACTCGATTGGGAGGGCTGGGACACTGAAGCTTTCTTT. Translating it yields CASSSPLDWEGWDTEAFF.

The chain has TRBV7-3 and TRBJ2-1; D unresolved. The V end was cut by 5 bases, the J end by 0 bases, with 20 bases between. The CDR3 has 18 residues. CDR1 SGHTA and CDR2 FQGTGA come from the germline V gene. The CDR3 region is CASSLGSADLSSYNEQFF. The CDR3 nucleotides are TGTGCCAGCAGCCTAGGCTCGGCGGACCTTAGCTCCTACAATGAGCAGTTCTTC.